This T cell receptor (beta chain) emerged from a study of OX40 agonist ivuxolimab in advanced cancers. Profiled with immunoSEQ multiplex PCR; TCRdb holds only in-frame clones, not every one. The sample carries about 65,000 clones, approximately 90% recorded once. CDR1 is GTSNPN and CDR2 is SVGIG in the germline V gene (reference sequence). The ends were cut back, 0 bases at V and 6 bases at J, with 8 bases in the middle. The CDR3 is made up of 13 amino acids. The sample consisted of CD4+ or CD8+ T cells sorted from blood, taken in a trial of the OX40 agonist ivuxolimab. The TCR comes from an adult with an advanced solid tumor such as melanoma, head and neck, liver or kidney cancer. V gene TRBV30 combines with J gene TRBJ2-2; tentatively, D is TRBD2 (5 bases). The CDR3 loop is CAWSVSGSGELFF. CDR3 in DNA: TGTGCCTGGAGTGTTTCGGGATCCGGGGAGCTGTTTTTT.